This TCR beta chain was captured by sequencing in a study of blood T cell repertoires in COVID-19. TCRdb's copy holds only in-frame clones and misses some; the assay was immunoSEQ multiplex PCR. The sample comprises under 250,000 clones, about 88% of which are singletons, and 15% to 20% rests with the top ten. This clone was observed a single time. This TCR was recovered from a man between 45 and 60 years old with COVID-19, enrolled during active disease. Sequencing was done on a sample of peripheral blood.

In nucleotides, the CDR3 is TGTGCCAGCAACCTGGGACAGAGAAACTATGGCTACACCTTC. Translating it yields CASNLGQRNYGYTF. The chain carries TRBV28 and TRBJ1-2; 7 bases map to TRBD1. This CDR3 has 14 amino acids. Per the germline V gene, CDR1 is MDHEN and CDR2 is SYDVKM. J was trimmed by 2 bases and V by 7 bases; bases with no gene match: 7.